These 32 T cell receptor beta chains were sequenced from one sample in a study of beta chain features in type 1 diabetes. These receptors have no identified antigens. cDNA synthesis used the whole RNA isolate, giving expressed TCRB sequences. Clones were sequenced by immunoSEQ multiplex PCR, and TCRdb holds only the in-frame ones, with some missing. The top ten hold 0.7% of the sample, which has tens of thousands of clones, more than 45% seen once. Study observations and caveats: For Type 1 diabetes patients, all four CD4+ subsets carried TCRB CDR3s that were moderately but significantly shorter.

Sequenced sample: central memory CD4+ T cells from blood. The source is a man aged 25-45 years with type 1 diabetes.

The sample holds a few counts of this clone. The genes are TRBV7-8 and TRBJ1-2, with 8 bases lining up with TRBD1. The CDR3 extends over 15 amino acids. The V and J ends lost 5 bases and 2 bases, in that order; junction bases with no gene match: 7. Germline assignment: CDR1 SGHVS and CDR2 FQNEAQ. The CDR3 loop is CASSPSGQANYGYTF. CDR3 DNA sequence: TGTGCCAGCAGCCCCTCGGGACAGGCAAACTATGGCTACACCTTC.

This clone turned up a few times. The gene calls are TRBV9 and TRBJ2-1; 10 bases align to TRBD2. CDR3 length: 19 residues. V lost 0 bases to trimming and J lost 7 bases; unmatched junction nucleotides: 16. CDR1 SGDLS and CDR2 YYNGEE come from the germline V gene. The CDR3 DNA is TGTGCCAGCAGCGTAGGAAATTTGGGGGCTAGCGGGAGAGGGAATGAGCAGTTCTTC. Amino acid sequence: CASSVGNLGASGRGNEQFF.

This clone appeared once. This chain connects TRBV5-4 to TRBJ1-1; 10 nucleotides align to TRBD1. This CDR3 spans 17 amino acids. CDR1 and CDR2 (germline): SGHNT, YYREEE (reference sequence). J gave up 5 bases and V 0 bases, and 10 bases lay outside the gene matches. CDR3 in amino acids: CASSLGRTGGSGTEAFF. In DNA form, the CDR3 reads TGTGCCAGCAGCTTGGGCCGGACAGGGGGTTCAGGGACTGAAGCTTTCTTT.

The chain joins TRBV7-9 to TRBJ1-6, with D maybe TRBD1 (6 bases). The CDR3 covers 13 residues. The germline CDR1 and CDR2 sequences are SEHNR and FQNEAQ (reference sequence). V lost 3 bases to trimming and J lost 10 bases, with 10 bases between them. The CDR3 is CASSFLGGSPLHF. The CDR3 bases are TGTGCCAGCAGCTTCCTTGGGGGCTCACCCCTCCACTTT.

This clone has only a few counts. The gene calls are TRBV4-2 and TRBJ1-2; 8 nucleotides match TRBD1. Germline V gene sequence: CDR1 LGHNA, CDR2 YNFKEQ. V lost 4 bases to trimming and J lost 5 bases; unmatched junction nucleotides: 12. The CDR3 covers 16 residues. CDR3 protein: CASSPSRDRGHYGYTF. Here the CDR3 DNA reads TGTGCCAGCAGCCCTAGTCGCGACAGGGGTCATTATGGCTACACCTTC.

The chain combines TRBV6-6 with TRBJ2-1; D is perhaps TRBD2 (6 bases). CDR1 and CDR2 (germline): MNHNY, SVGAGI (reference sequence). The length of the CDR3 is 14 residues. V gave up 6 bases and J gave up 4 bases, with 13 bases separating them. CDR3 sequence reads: CASSHPEGYNEQFF. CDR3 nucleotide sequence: TGTGCCAGCAGCCATCCGGAGGGATACAATGAGCAGTTCTTC.

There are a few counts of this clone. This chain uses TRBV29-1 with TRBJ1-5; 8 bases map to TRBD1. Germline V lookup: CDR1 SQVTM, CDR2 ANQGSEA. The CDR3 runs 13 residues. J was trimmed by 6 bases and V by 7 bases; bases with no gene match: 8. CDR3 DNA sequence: TGCAGCGCCGGACAGGGAGTGGGTCAGCCCCAGCATTTT. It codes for CSAGQGVGQPQHF.

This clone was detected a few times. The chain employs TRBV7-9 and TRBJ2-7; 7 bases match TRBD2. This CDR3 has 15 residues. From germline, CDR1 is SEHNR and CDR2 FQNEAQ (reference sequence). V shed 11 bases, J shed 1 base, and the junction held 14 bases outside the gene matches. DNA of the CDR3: TGTGCCGGATCAGCGGGGCAACCTCCTTCCTACGAGCAGTACTTC. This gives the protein CAGSAGQPPSYEQYF.

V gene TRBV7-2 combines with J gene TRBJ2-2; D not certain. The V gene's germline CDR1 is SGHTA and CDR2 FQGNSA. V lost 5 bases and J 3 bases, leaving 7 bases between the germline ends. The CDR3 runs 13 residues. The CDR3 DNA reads TGTGCCAGCAGCGCAGACTACACCGGGGAGCTGTTTTTT. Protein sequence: CASSADYTGELFF.

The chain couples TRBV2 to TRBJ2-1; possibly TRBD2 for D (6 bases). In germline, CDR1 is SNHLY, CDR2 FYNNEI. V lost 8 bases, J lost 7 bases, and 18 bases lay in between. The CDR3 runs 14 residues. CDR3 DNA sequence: TGTGCCAGCGGTCCTAGCGCGAGTGGTAATGAGCAGTTCTTC. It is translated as CASGPSASGNEQFF.

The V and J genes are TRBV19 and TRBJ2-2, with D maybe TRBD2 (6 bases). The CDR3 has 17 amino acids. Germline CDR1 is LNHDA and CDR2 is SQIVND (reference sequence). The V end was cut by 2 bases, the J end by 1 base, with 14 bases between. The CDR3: CASSIRRGRGNTGELFF. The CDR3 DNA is TGTGCCAGTAGTATAAGAAGAGGGCGGGGGAACACCGGGGAGCTGTTTTTT.

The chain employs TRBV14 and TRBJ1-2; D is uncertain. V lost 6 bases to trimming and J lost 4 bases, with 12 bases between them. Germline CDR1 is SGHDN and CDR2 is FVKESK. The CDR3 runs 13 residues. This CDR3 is CASSPQASYGYTF. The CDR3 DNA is TGTGCCAGCAGTCCTCAAGCGTCCTATGGCTACACCTTC.

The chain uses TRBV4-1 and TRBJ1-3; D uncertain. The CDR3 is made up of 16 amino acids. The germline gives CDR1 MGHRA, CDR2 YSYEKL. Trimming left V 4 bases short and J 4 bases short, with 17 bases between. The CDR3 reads CASSLDMVEAGNTIYF. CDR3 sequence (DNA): TGCGCCAGCAGCCTCGACATGGTGGAGGCCGGAAACACCATATATTTT.

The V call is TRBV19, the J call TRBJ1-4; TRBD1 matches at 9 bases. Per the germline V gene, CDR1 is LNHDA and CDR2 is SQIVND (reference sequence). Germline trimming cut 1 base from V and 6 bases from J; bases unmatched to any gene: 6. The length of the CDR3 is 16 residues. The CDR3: CASSIVSGQGHEKLFF. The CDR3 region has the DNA TGTGCCAGTAGTATAGTTTCGGGACAGGGTCATGAAAAACTGTTTTTT.

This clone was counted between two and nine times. The CDR3 sequence: CASSSRPGQGHGYTF. The CDR3 DNA is TGTGCCAGCAGCTCACGCCCGGGACAGGGCCATGGCTACACCTTC. This rearrangement joins TRBV9 to TRBJ1-2, with 9 nucleotides matching TRBD1. CDR1 is SGDLS, CDR2 YYNGEE, per germline. CDR3 length: 15 residues. Trimming took 4 bases from V and 6 from J; bases not matched to a gene: 10.

Here the CDR3 reads CAGESQETQYF. CDR3 sequence (DNA): TGTGCCGGGGAGTCACAAGAGACCCAGTACTTC. The rearrangement joins TRBV7-9 to TRBJ2-5; a possible D gene is TRBD2 (5 bases). The germline CDR1 and CDR2 sequences are SEHNR and FQNEAQ (reference sequence). There are 11 residues in the CDR3. Trimming pared 11 bases from V and 2 bases from J, leaving 9 bases between.

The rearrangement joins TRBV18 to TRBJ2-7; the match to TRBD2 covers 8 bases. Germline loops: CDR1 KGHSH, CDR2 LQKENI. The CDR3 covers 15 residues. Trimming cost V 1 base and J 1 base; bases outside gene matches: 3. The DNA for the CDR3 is TGTGCCAGCTCACCACTAAGCGGGGGTTCCTACGAGCAGTACTTC. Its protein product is CASSPLSGGSYEQYF.

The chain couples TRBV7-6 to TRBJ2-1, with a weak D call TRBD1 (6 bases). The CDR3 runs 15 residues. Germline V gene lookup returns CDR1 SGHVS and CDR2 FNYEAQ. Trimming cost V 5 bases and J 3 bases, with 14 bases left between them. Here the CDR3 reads CASSVGQSVYNEQFF. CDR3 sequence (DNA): TGTGCCAGCAGCGTTGGACAGTCCGTCTACAATGAGCAGTTCTTC.

CDR3 bases: TGTGCCAGCTCACCACCGGTGACAACCGATACGCAGTATTTT. This translates into CASSPPVTTDTQYF. The chain uses TRBV18 and TRBJ2-3; D gene uncertain. V shed 0 bases and J shed 6 bases, with 10 bases lying between them. CDR1 and CDR2 from the germline V gene are KGHSH and LQKENI. CDR3 length equals 14 residues.

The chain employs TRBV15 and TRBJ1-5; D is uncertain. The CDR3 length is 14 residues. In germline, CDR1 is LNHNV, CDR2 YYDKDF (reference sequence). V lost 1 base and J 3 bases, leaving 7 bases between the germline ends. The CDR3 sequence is CATSRGGPNQPQHF. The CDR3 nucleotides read TGTGCCACCAGCAGAGGCGGCCCCAATCAGCCCCAGCATTTT.

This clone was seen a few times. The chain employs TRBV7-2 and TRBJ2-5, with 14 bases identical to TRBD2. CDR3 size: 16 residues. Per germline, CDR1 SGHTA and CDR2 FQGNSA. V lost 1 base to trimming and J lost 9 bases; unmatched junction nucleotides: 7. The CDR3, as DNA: TGTGCCAGCAGCTTAGAGACTGGACTAGCGGGAGGTCCCCAGTACTTC. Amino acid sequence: CASSLETGLAGGPQYF.

The CDR3 coding sequence is TGTGCCAGCAGCTTTAGGGGGGGCGCAGAGATGACAGATACGCAGTATTTT. Protein sequence: CASSFRGGAEMTDTQYF. This chain uses TRBV7-2 with TRBJ2-3; D perhaps matches TRBD2 (7 bases). The ends were cut back, 3 bases at V and 3 bases at J, with 19 bases in the middle. The CDR3 runs to 17 residues. Germline values: CDR1 SGHTA, CDR2 FQGNSA.

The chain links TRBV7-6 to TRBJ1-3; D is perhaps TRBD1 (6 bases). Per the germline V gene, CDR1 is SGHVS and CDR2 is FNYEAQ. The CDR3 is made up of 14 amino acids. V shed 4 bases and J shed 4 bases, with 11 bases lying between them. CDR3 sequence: CASSWTESGNTIYF. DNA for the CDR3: TGTGCCAGCAGCTGGACAGAAAGCGGAAACACCATATATTTT.

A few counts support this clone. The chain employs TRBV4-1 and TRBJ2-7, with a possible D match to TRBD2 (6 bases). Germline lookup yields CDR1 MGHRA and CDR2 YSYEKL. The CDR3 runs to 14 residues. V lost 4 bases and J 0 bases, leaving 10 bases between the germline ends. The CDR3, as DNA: TGCGCCAGCAGCCGGGACTGGAGCTCCTACGAGCAGTACTTC. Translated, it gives CASSRDWSSYEQYF.

CDR3 loop: CASTTLAGLPDTQYF. The CDR3, as DNA: TGCGCCAGCACAACACTAGCGGGGTTGCCAGATACGCAGTATTTT. V and J are TRBV5-1 and TRBJ2-3; 10 nucleotides line up with TRBD2. CDR1 is SGHRS and CDR2 is YFSETQ in the germline V gene. The trim removed 6 bases at V and 4 bases at J, leaving 8 bases unmatched. The CDR3 has 15 residues.

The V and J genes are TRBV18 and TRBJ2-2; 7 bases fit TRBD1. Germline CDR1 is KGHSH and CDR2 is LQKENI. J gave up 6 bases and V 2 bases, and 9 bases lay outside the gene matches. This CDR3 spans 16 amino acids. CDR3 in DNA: TGTGCCAGCTCACCAGCGAGGGACAGTAGGGCCGGGGAGCTGTTTTTT. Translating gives CASSPARDSRAGELFF.

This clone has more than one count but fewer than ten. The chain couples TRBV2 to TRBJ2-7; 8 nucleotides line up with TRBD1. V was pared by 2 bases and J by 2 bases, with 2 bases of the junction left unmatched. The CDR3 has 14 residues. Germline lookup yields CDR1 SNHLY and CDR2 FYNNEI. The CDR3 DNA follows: TGTGCCAGCAGTGAACAGGGGGCCCCCTACGAGCAGTACTTC. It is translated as CASSEQGAPYEQYF.

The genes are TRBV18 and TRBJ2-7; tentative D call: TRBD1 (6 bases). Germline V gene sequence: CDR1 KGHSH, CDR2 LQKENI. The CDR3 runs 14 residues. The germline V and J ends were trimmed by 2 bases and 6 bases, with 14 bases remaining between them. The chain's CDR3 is CASSPVGAPSEQYF. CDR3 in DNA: TGTGCCAGCTCACCAGTGGGGGCCCCCAGCGAGCAGTACTTC.

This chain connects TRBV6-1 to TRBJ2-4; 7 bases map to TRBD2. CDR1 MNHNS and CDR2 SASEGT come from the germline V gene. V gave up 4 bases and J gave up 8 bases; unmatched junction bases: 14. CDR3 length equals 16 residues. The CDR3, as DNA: TGTGCCAGCAGTGGAGGACATGCTGGTGGGGGGGACATTCAGTACTTC. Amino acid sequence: CASSGGHAGGGDIQYF.

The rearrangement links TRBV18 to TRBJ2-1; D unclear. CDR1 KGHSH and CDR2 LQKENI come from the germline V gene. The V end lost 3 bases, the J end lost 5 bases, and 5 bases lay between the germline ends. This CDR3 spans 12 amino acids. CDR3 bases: TGTGCCAGCTCACCCGTAAACAATGAGCAGTTCTTC. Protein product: CASSPVNNEQFF.

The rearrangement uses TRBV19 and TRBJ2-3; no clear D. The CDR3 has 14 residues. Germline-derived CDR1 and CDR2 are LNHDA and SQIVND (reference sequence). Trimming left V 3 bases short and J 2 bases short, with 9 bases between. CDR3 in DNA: TGTGCCAGTAGTATGGGTGCGGACACAGATACGCAGTATTTT. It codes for CASSMGADTDTQYF.

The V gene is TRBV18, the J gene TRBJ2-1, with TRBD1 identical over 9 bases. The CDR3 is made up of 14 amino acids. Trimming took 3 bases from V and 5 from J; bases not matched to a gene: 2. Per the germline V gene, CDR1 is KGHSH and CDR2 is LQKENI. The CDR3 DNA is TGTGCCAGCTCACCGGGGACAGGGAACAATGAGCAGTTCTTC. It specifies CASSPGTGNNEQFF.